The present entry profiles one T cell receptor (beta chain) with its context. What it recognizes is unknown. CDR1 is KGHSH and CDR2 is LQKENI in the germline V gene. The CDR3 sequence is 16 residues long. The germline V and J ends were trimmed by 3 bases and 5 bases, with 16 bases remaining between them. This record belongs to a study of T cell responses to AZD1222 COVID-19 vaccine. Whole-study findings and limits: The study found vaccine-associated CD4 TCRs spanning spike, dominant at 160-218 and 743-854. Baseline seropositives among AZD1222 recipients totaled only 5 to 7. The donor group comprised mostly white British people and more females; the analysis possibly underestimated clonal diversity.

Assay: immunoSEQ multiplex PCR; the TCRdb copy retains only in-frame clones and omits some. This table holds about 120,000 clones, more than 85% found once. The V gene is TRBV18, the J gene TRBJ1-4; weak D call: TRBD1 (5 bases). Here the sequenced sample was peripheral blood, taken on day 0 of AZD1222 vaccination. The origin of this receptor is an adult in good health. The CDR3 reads CASSPDQGPTNEKLFF. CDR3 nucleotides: TGTGCCAGCTCACCCGACCAGGGACCGACGAATGAAAAACTGTTTTTT.